These T cell receptor beta chains were read from a single sample in a study of T cell responses to AZD1222 COVID-19 vaccine. The method was immunoSEQ multiplex PCR; TCRdb's version includes in-frame clones alone and lacks a portion of them. This table has more than 90,000 clones, 90% appearing once. The sequenced sample was peripheral blood, obtained on day 0 of AZD1222 vaccination. Receptor source: an adult in good health. The CDR3 runs from the conserved cysteine through the conserved F or W. The D gene is left open where the match is weak. The size entry is marked missing in some rows and otherwise reads once, few, many or a size class.

j_call: TRBJ1-1
clone_size: NA
d_call: NA
v_call: TRBV12-3/TRBV12-4
cdr3_nt: TGTGCCAGCAGTTACTTCGGGGCAACTGAAGCTTTCTTT
cdr3_aa: CASSYFGATEAFF

j_call: TRBJ1-5
clone_size: NA
d_call: NA
v_call: TRBV2
cdr3_nt: TGTGCCAGCAGTGGGGGGTTGGAGCTGTATAGCAATCAGCCCCAGCATTTT
cdr3_aa: CASSGGLELYSNQPQHF

j_call: TRBJ2-7
clone_size: NA
d_call: TRBD2
v_call: TRBV6-5
cdr3_nt: TGTGCCAGCAGTAGCGGGGGGGCCACCTCCTACGAGCAGTACTTC
cdr3_aa: CASSSGGATSYEQYF

j_call: TRBJ1-2
clone_size: NA
d_call: NA
v_call: TRBV2
cdr3_nt: TGTGCCAGCCTACGAGGGAAAGACTATGGCTACACCTTC
cdr3_aa: CASLRGKDYGYTF

j_call: TRBJ2-7
clone_size: once
d_call: NA
v_call: TRBV2
cdr3_nt: TGTGCCAGCAGTGTGGCCAGGGGAGAAAGCGAGCAGTACTTC
cdr3_aa: CASSVARGESEQYF

j_call: TRBJ2-5
clone_size: NA
d_call: NA
v_call: TRBV20-1
cdr3_nt: TGCAGTGCTAGTGATGAGACCCAGTACTTC
cdr3_aa: CSASDETQYF

j_call: TRBJ1-6
clone_size: NA
d_call: TRBD1
v_call: TRBV5-1
cdr3_nt: TGCGCCAGCAGTGACCGGGACAGTGGCATTTCACCCCTCCACTTT
cdr3_aa: CASSDRDSGISPLHF

j_call: TRBJ2-5
clone_size: NA
d_call: NA
v_call: TRBV5-1
cdr3_nt: TGCGCCAGCAGCTTGGGTCAGGTCCAAGAGACCCAGTACTTC
cdr3_aa: CASSLGQVQETQYF

j_call: TRBJ2-7
clone_size: NA
d_call: NA
v_call: TRBV7-9
cdr3_nt: TGTGCCAGCAGCCCGGAAGCTACCTACGAGCAGTACTTC
cdr3_aa: CASSPEATYEQYF

j_call: TRBJ1-1
clone_size: NA
d_call: NA
v_call: TRBV6-5
cdr3_nt: TGTGCCAGCAGGGCAGGGGATACCAACACTGAAGCTTTCTTT
cdr3_aa: CASRAGDTNTEAFF

j_call: TRBJ2-7
clone_size: NA
d_call: NA
v_call: TRBV2
cdr3_nt: TGTGCCAGCCGAAAAGACTCCTACGAGCAGTACTTC
cdr3_aa: CASRKDSYEQYF

j_call: TRBJ1-3
clone_size: NA
d_call: NA
v_call: TRBV28
cdr3_nt: TGTGCCAGCAGTTCCCCCGAACAGGGAACAAGAGGAAACACCATATATTTT
cdr3_aa: CASSSPEQGTRGNTIYF

j_call: TRBJ1-1
clone_size: NA
d_call: TRBD1
v_call: TRBV4-2
cdr3_nt: TGTGCCAGCAGCCAAGTTAAGGGACAGCTGAACACTGAAGCTTTCTTT
cdr3_aa: CASSQVKGQLNTEAFF

j_call: TRBJ2-7
clone_size: NA
d_call: TRBD1
v_call: TRBV6-6
cdr3_nt: TGTGCCAGCAGTTACTTTGGGACAGGGGAATACGAGCAGTACTTC
cdr3_aa: CASSYFGTGEYEQYF

j_call: TRBJ2-5
clone_size: NA
d_call: TRBD2
v_call: TRBV19
cdr3_nt: TGTGCCAGTTTAGGGGTTAGCGGGACTTCAAGGGAGACCCAGTACTTC
cdr3_aa: CASLGVSGTSRETQYF

j_call: TRBJ1-6
clone_size: NA
d_call: NA
v_call: TRBV27
cdr3_nt: TGTGCCAGCAGTTTAGAGAGAGGGAGTAGCTCACCCCTCCACTTT
cdr3_aa: CASSLERGSSSPLHF

j_call: TRBJ1-5
clone_size: once
d_call: TRBD1
v_call: TRBV19
cdr3_nt: TGTGCCAGCGCGACAGGGTACAATCAGCCCCAGCATTTT
cdr3_aa: CASATGYNQPQHF

j_call: TRBJ1-2
clone_size: once
d_call: NA
v_call: TRBV5-4
cdr3_nt: TGTGCCAGCAGCTTGAAGGGACTTTCCTATGGCTACACCTTC
cdr3_aa: CASSLKGLSYGYTF

j_call: TRBJ2-4
clone_size: NA
d_call: NA
v_call: TRBV11-2
cdr3_nt: TGTGCCAGCAGCTTTGCCGGGGTCTCCAAAAACATTCAGTACTTC
cdr3_aa: CASSFAGVSKNIQYF

j_call: TRBJ1-2
clone_size: NA
d_call: NA
v_call: TRBV28
cdr3_nt: TGTGCCGGGATGGGGGGAGGCTATGGCTACACCTTC
cdr3_aa: CAGMGGGYGYTF

j_call: TRBJ1-5
clone_size: NA
d_call: TRBD1
v_call: TRBV2
cdr3_nt: TGTGCCAGCAGTACGGACAGGGGGTACCAGCCCCAGCATTTT
cdr3_aa: CASSTDRGYQPQHF

j_call: TRBJ1-1
clone_size: NA
d_call: NA
v_call: TRBV29-1
cdr3_nt: TGCAGCGTTGGGGATGACAGTCGGATTGAAGCTTTCTTT
cdr3_aa: CSVGDDSRIEAFF

j_call: TRBJ1-4
clone_size: NA
d_call: NA
v_call: TRBV15
cdr3_nt: TGTGCCACCAGCAGAGTCCAGCTTACCCCCACAACTAATGAAAAACTGTTTTTT
cdr3_aa: CATSRVQLTPTTNEKLFF

j_call: TRBJ1-1
clone_size: NA
d_call: NA
v_call: TRBV7-9
cdr3_nt: TGTGCCAGCAGCTTAGGCGCGAACACTGAAGCTTTCTTT
cdr3_aa: CASSLGANTEAFF

j_call: TRBJ1-2
clone_size: NA
d_call: NA
v_call: TRBV12-3/TRBV12-4
cdr3_nt: TGTGCCAGCAGGTCAGGACCGGGCTTC
cdr3_aa: CASRSGPGF

j_call: TRBJ2-3
clone_size: NA
d_call: TRBD2
v_call: TRBV30
cdr3_nt: TGTGCCTGGAGTCCCGGGGGGGGCACAGATACGCAGTATTTT
cdr3_aa: CAWSPGGGTDTQYF

j_call: TRBJ1-5
clone_size: NA
d_call: NA
v_call: TRBV15
cdr3_nt: TGTGCCACCAGCAGCTCTATTGGGGGGGATCAGCCCCAGCATTTT
cdr3_aa: CATSSSIGGDQPQHF

j_call: TRBJ1-6
clone_size: NA
d_call: NA
v_call: TRBV7-8
cdr3_nt: TGTGCCAGCAGCCCGCCACCCCTCCGGGGGGGCTATTCACCCCTCCACTTT
cdr3_aa: CASSPPPLRGGYSPLHF

j_call: TRBJ2-3
clone_size: NA
d_call: NA
v_call: TRBV27
cdr3_nt: TGTGCCAGCAGTTTCGTACGGCCCGTCGGGGCAGATACGCAGTATTTT
cdr3_aa: CASSFVRPVGADTQYF

j_call: TRBJ1-5
clone_size: few
d_call: NA
v_call: TRBV28
cdr3_nt: TGTGCCAGTACCAGGGGCCTTACTCAGCCCCAGCATTTT
cdr3_aa: CASTRGLTQPQHF

j_call: TRBJ1-2
clone_size: NA
d_call: NA
v_call: TRBV28
cdr3_nt: TGTGCCAGCAGTGTCGCCCAGGTGGCAGGAGGAGATCGCTACACCTTC
cdr3_aa: CASSVAQVAGGDRYTF

j_call: TRBJ2-5
clone_size: NA
d_call: TRBD2
v_call: TRBV5-5
cdr3_nt: TGTGCCAGCAGCTTACCGGGACTAGGAAGATCGGAGACCCAGTACTTC
cdr3_aa: CASSLPGLGRSETQYF

j_call: TRBJ1-1
clone_size: NA
d_call: NA
v_call: TRBV7-3
cdr3_nt: TGTGCCAGCAGCACGACAGTGAACACTGAAGCTTTCTTT
cdr3_aa: CASSTTVNTEAFF

j_call: TRBJ2-3
clone_size: NA
d_call: NA
v_call: TRBV18
cdr3_nt: TGTGCCAGCTCACCCACCTGGGAGACGCAGTATTTT
cdr3_aa: CASSPTWETQYF

j_call: TRBJ2-3
clone_size: NA
d_call: NA
v_call: TRBV11-3
cdr3_nt: TGTGCCAGCAGCTCGGGACATGGTAGCACAGATACGCAGTATTTT
cdr3_aa: CASSSGHGSTDTQYF

j_call: TRBJ1-1
clone_size: NA
d_call: TRBD1
v_call: TRBV29-1
cdr3_nt: TGCAGCGTGGTGAGACAGGGGAGTATGGAAGCTTTCTTT
cdr3_aa: CSVVRQGSMEAFF

j_call: TRBJ1-5
clone_size: NA
d_call: NA
v_call: TRBV10-1
cdr3_nt: TGCGCCAGCAGTGTGCCGGGAAGGCGGAAACAGCCCCAGCATTTT
cdr3_aa: CASSVPGRRKQPQHF

j_call: TRBJ1-4
clone_size: NA
d_call: NA
v_call: TRBV19
cdr3_nt: TGTGCCAGTAGTAACCAGGCCCTTCGGGCAGCAACTAATGAAAAACTGTTTTTT
cdr3_aa: CASSNQALRAATNEKLFF

j_call: TRBJ1-6
clone_size: NA
d_call: NA
v_call: TRBV7-9
cdr3_nt: TGTGCCAGCAGCGTCCGGACAGCAAATTCACCCCTCCACTTT
cdr3_aa: CASSVRTANSPLHF

j_call: TRBJ1-5
clone_size: NA
d_call: TRBD1
v_call: TRBV12-5
cdr3_nt: TGTGCTAGTGGTTTGATAACAGGGGGTCAGCCCCAGCATTTT
cdr3_aa: CASGLITGGQPQHF

j_call: TRBJ2-7
clone_size: NA
d_call: TRBD1
v_call: TRBV28
cdr3_nt: TGTGCCAGTGGGACAGGGATGTACGAGCAGTACTTC
cdr3_aa: CASGTGMYEQYF

j_call: TRBJ2-3
clone_size: NA
d_call: NA
v_call: TRBV4-1
cdr3_nt: TGCGCCAGCAGCCAAGATTCCAGGTCAGATACGCAGTATTTT
cdr3_aa: CASSQDSRSDTQYF

j_call: TRBJ1-2
clone_size: NA
d_call: NA
v_call: TRBV4-2
cdr3_nt: TGTGCCAGCAGCCAAGGAGGAGGAGCATCCTACTATGGCTACACCTTC
cdr3_aa: CASSQGGGASYYGYTF

j_call: TRBJ1-5
clone_size: NA
d_call: TRBD1
v_call: TRBV2
cdr3_nt: TGTGCCAGCAGTCGACAGGGGCTGGGTCAGCCCCAGCATTTT
cdr3_aa: CASSRQGLGQPQHF

j_call: TRBJ1-2
clone_size: NA
d_call: NA
v_call: TRBV7-2
cdr3_nt: TGTGCCAGCAGCTTAGGAAGGCTAGGGATCTATGGCTACACCTTC
cdr3_aa: CASSLGRLGIYGYTF

j_call: TRBJ2-1
clone_size: NA
d_call: TRBD2
v_call: TRBV7-9
cdr3_nt: TGTGCCAGCAGCTTTTTAAGACTAGCGGGGGGGAATGAGCAGTTCTTC
cdr3_aa: CASSFLRLAGGNEQFF

j_call: TRBJ2-3
clone_size: NA
d_call: NA
v_call: TRBV11-2
cdr3_nt: TGTGCCAGCAGCTTTCCCTCTCCAGATACGCAGTATTTT
cdr3_aa: CASSFPSPDTQYF

j_call: TRBJ2-7
clone_size: once
d_call: NA
v_call: TRBV6-5
cdr3_nt: TGTGCCAGCAGCTTCTACGAGCAGTACTTC
cdr3_aa: CASSFYEQYF

j_call: TRBJ1-2
clone_size: once
d_call: NA
v_call: TRBV7-9
cdr3_nt: TGTGCCAGCACCAATAACCCGGACATAGGTGGCTACACCTTC
cdr3_aa: CASTNNPDIGGYTF

j_call: TRBJ1-5
clone_size: once
d_call: TRBD1
v_call: TRBV4-1
cdr3_nt: TGCGCCAGCAGAGAAGGGACAGTTGGCAATCAGCCCCAGCATTTT
cdr3_aa: CASREGTVGNQPQHF